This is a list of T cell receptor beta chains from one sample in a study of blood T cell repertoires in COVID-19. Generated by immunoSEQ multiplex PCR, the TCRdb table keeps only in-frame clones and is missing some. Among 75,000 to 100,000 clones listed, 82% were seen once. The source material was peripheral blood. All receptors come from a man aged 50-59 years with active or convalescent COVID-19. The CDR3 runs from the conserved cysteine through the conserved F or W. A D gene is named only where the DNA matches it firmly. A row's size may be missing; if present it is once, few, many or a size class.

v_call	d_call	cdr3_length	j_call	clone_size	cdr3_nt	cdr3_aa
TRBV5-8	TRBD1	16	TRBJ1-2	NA	TGTGCCAGCAGCCTCGGACAGGGGGCGGAGGGCGGAAGCTACACCTTC	CASSLGQGAEGGSYTF
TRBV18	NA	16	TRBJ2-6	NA	TGTGCCAGCTCGCGTTCCGGGTTCTCTGGGGCCAACGTCCTGACTTTC	CASSRSGFSGANVLTF
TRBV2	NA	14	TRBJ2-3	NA	TGTGCCAGCAGTGGTGTGAGCGGGACAGATACGCAGTATTTT	CASSGVSGTDTQYF
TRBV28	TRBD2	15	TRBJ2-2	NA	TGTGCCAGCAGTCCGGGGGGGCCGGTCACCGGGGAGCTGTTTTTT	CASSPGGPVTGELFF
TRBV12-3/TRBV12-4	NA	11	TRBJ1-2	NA	TGTGCCAGCAGTTTGCTACCCTCACACACCTTC	CASSLLPSHTF
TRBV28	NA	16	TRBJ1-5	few	TGTGCCAGCAGTTTGCCGGGATTTCGTAGCAATCAGCCCCAGCATTTT	CASSLPGFRSNQPQHF
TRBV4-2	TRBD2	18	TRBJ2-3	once	TGTGCCAGCAGCCAAGACGCACTAGCGGGGAGGTATGGAGATACGCAGTATTTT	CASSQDALAGRYGDTQYF
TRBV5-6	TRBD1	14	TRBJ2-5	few	TGTGCCAGCAGCGGCCGGGACAGGGGAGAGACCCAGTACTTC	CASSGRDRGETQYF
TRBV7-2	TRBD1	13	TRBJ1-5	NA	TGTGCCAGCAGCTCAGACAGGGCTCAGCCCCAGCATTTT	CASSSDRAQPQHF
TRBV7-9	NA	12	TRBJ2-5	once	TGTGCCAGCAGCCCAAACTCGGAGACCCAGTACTTC	CASSPNSETQYF
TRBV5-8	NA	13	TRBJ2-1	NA	TGTGCCAGCAGCTTGACGGGGAACGCTGAGCAGTTCTTC	CASSLTGNAEQFF
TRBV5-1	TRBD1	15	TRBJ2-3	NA	TGCGCCAGCACCCCCGGGACAGGTCAATCAGATACGCAGTATTTT	CASTPGTGQSDTQYF
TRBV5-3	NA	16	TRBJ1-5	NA	TGTGCCAGAAGCTCGCAGGGGCCGGATAGCAATCAGCCCCAGCATTTT	CARSSQGPDSNQPQHF
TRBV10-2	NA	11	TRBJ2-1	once	TGCGCCAGCAGAGCAGGGCTGGGGCAGTTCTTC	CASRAGLGQFF
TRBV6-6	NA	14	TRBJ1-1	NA	TGTGCCAGCAGTTACTCGGAGCAGAACACTGAAGCTTTCTTT	CASSYSEQNTEAFF
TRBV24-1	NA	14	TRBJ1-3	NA	TGTGCCACCAGTGATTCCGACAAGAGAAACACCATATATTTT	CATSDSDKRNTIYF
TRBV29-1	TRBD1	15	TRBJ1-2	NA	TGCAGCGTTGAAGTACGGGAGGGACAGAGCTATGGCTACACCTTC	CSVEVREGQSYGYTF
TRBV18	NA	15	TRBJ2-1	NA	TGTGCCAGCTCACCACCCGAGGCAGTCTACAATGAGCAGTTCTTC	CASSPPEAVYNEQFF
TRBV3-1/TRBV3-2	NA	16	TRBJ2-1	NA	TGTGCCAGCAGCCCCGGGATGTTCCAAGTTTACAATGAGCAGTTCTTC	CASSPGMFQVYNEQFF
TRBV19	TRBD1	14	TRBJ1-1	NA	TGTGCCAGTAGTATAGCCAGGGGGCAAACTGAAGCTTTCTTT	CASSIARGQTEAFF
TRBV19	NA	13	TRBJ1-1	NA	TGTGCCAGTTCTAAGGGGATCGGCCTTGAAGCTTTCTTT	CASSKGIGLEAFF
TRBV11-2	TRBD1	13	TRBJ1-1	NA	TGTGCCAGCAGCGCCGGACAGGGGGCTGAAGCTTTCTTT	CASSAGQGAEAFF
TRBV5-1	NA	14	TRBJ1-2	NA	TGCGCCAGCAGCCAGACCGGGACTGGGAATGGCTACACCTTC	CASSQTGTGNGYTF
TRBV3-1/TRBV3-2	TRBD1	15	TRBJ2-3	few	TGTGCCAGCAGCGGAAGACAGGGGGTCTTAGATACGCAGTATTTT	CASSGRQGVLDTQYF
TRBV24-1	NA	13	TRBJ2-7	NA	TGTGCCACCCACAGGGTAGGACCCTACGAGCAGTACTTC	CATHRVGPYEQYF
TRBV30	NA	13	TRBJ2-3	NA	TGTGCCTGGAGAAAGGGGGGCACAGATACGCAGTATTTT	CAWRKGGTDTQYF
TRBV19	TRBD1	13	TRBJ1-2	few	TGTGCCAGTTCCGGGACAGGGGTCTCTGGCTACACCTTC	CASSGTGVSGYTF